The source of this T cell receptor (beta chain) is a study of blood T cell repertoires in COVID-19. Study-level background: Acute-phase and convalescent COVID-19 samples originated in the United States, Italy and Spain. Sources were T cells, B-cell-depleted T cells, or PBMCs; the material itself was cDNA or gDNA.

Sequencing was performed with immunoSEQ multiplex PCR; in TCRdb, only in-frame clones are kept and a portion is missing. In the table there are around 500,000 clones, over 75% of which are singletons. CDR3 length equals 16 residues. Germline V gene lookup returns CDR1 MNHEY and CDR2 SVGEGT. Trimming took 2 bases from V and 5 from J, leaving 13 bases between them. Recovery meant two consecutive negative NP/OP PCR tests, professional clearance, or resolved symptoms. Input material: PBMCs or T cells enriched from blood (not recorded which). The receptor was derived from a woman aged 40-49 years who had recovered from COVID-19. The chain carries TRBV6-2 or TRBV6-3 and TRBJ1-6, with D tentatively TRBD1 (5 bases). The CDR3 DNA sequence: TGTGCCAGCAGTTACCGCGCAGGGTCGAATAATTCACCCCTCCACTTT. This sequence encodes CASSYRAGSNNSPLHF.